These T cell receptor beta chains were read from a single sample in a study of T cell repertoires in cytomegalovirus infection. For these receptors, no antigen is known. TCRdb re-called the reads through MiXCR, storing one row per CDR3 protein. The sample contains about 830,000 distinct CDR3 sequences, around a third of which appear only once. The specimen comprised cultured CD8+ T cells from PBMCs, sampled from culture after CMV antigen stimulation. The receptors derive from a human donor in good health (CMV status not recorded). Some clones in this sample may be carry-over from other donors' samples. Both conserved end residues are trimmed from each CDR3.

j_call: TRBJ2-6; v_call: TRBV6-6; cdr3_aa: ASTPGTGTLSGANVLT
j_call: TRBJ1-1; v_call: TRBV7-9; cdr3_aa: ASSRTGLNTEAF
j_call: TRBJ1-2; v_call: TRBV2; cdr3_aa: ASSVSQGYGYT
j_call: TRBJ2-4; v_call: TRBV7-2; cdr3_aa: ASSLAGGPGGDGTKNIQY
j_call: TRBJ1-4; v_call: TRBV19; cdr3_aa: ASDGGRVFPSTGGEKLF
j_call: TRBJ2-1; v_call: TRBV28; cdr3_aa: ASSSPYSGGDSYNEQF
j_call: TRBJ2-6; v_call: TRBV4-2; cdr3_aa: ASSQTSGGSGANVLT
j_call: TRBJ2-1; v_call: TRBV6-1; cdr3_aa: ASSREASGGKNEQF
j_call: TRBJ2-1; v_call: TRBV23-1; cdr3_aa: ASSPDRGWNEQF
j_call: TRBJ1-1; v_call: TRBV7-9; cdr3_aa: ASSLGLLPAPEAF
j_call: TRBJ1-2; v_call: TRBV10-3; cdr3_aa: AISESLKGARYGYT
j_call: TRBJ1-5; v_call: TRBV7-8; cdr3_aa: ASSSGYSNQPQH
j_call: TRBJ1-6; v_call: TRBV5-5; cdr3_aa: ASSLFGNNSPLH
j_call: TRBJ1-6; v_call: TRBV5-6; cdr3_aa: ASSLGPDRYNSPLH
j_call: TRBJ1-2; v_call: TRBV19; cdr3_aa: VTNPGLNYGYT
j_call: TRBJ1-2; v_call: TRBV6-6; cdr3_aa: ASSADGGQDYGYT
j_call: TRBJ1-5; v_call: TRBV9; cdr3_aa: ASSVAGNQPQH
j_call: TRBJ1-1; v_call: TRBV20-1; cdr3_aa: KCLRKGLVGGTEAF
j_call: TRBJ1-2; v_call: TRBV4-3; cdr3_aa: ASSQDRDRVANYGYT
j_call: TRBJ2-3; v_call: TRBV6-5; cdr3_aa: ASSQILGGGGKTDTQY
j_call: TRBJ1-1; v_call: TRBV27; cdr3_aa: ASSLETGGEAF
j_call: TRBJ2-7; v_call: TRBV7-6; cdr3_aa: ASSPQADGYEQY
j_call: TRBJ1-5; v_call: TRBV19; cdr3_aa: ASSIGYEKPQH
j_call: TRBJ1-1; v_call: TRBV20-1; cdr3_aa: SAPGPAKTEAF
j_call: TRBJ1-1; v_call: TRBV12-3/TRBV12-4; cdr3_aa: ASSLLGSLNTEAF
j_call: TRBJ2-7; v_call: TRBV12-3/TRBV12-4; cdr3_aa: ASSLSDPRESYEQY
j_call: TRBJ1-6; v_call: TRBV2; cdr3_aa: ASGRPYNSPLH
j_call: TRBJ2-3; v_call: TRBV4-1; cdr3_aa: ASSQEGDYRRQQY